The following is a T cell receptor (beta chain) sequence with its context. The source of the sample is a study of blood T cell repertoires in COVID-19. Study summary: Some COVID-19 samples were acute and others convalescent; all came from the United States, Italy and Spain. T cells, B-cell-depleted T cells, or PBMCs supplied cDNA or gDNA.

Per the original data handling: Estimates of nucleated cell counts were drawn from the amplification of reference gene primers. Clones were sequenced by immunoSEQ multiplex PCR, and TCRdb holds only the in-frame ones, with some missing. That table is the source of V, J and clone size, and D and trimming were worked out from the DNA. This sample yields about 380,000 clones, of which 85% are seen a single time; 3.5% to 4% belongs to the top ten. Germline V CDR1 and CDR2: SGHTA, FQGTGA. The V segment lost 5 bases and the J segment 4 bases; nucleotides outside the gene matches: 6. The CDR3 totals 14 residues.

This TCR derives from a woman younger than 35 with acute or convalescent COVID-19. Source material: peripheral blood. The rearrangement joins TRBV7-3 to TRBJ1-1, with 8 nucleotides matching TRBD1. The CDR3 sequence: CASSPRTGGTEAFF. CDR3 nucleotide sequence: TGTGCCAGCAGCCCACGAACAGGGGGCACTGAAGCTTTCTTT.